This passage covers 14 T cell receptor beta chains from one sample sequenced in a study of blood T cell repertoires in COVID-19. Generated by immunoSEQ multiplex PCR, the TCRdb table keeps only in-frame clones and is missing some. The sample contains some 150,000 clones, 75% to 90% of which appear only once. Input material: peripheral blood. These receptors all come from a woman between 40 and 50 years old with acute or convalescent COVID-19.

The CDR3, as DNA: TGTGCCAGCACGCCAGGTCGACCCGCAGATACGCAGTATTTT. Translating gives CASTPGRPADTQYF. This chain connects TRBV27 to TRBJ2-3; no firm D call. The V and J ends lost 7 bases and 4 bases respectively, with 15 bases between them. CDR1 is MNHEY and CDR2 is SMNVEV in the germline V gene (reference sequence). The length of the CDR3 is 14 residues.

In this sample, this clone turned up once. This chain uses TRBV29-1 with TRBJ2-7; 10 bases are shared with TRBD2. CDR3 length: 15 residues. V was clipped by 2 bases and J by 3 bases; unmatched bases: 7. CDR1 is SQVTM, CDR2 ANQGSEA, per germline. The CDR3 nucleotides read TGCAGCGTTGAACTGAGGACTAGCGGTGACTACGAGCAGTACTTC. Protein sequence: CSVELRTSGDYEQYF.

A few counts support this clone. The chain recombines TRBV2 with TRBJ1-5; TRBD1 aligns across 10 bases. Germline V CDR1 and CDR2: SNHLY, FYNNEI. CDR3 length: 14 residues. V lost 4 bases, J lost 6 bases, and 3 bases stayed unmatched. The CDR3 sequence is CASSGQGAAQPQHF. The CDR3 nucleotides read TGTGCCAGCAGTGGACAGGGGGCTGCTCAGCCCCAGCATTTT.

This clone appeared once. The chain links TRBV30 to TRBJ2-7; 10 positions agree with TRBD1. V shed 5 bases and J 6 bases; nucleotides not matched to a gene: 4. The CDR3 covers 12 residues. Germline CDR1 reads GTSNPN; CDR2 reads SVGIG (reference sequence). The chain's CDR3 is CAWGTGAGEQYF. DNA for the CDR3: TGTGCCTGGGGGACAGGGGCCGGCGAGCAGTACTTC.

The V call is TRBV5-1, the J call TRBJ1-2; 9 nucleotides align to TRBD1. Germline V gene lookup returns CDR1 SGHRS and CDR2 YFSETQ. The V and J ends lost 4 bases and 1 base, in that order; junction bases with no gene match: 2. The CDR3 is made up of 14 amino acids. For the CDR3, the DNA is TGCGCCAGCAGCACGACAGGGGGTAACTATGGCTACACCTTC. As protein: CASSTTGGNYGYTF.

This chain links TRBV19 with TRBJ2-1; tentative D call: TRBD1 (5 bases). Per germline, CDR1 LNHDA and CDR2 SQIVND (reference sequence). CDR3 length equals 14 residues. Trimming removed 5 bases at V and 8 bases at J, with 16 bases between. This CDR3 is CASSPSVMGHEQFF. For the CDR3, the DNA is TGTGCCAGTAGTCCCTCAGTGATGGGGCATGAGCAGTTCTTC.

The V and J genes are TRBV7-9 and TRBJ2-1; the match to TRBD2 covers 12 bases. Germline values: CDR1 SEHNR, CDR2 FQNEAQ (reference sequence). The CDR3 runs to 15 residues. Trimming took 3 bases from V and 6 from J; bases not matched to a gene: 3. For the CDR3, the DNA is TGTGCCAGCAGCTTCCTAGCGGGAGGGTCCAATGAGCAGTTCTTC. Encoded protein: CASSFLAGGSNEQFF.

This chain uses TRBV6-1 with TRBJ2-6; 7 nucleotides line up with TRBD1. Trimming at V came to 4 bases and at J to 1 base, leaving 10 bases not matched to a gene. CDR1 and CDR2 (germline): MNHNS, SASEGT. The CDR3 runs 18 residues. As DNA, the CDR3 is TGTGCCAGCAGTGTAAAACCACAGGGGTTGTCTGGGGCCAACGTCCTGACTTTC. It translates to CASSVKPQGLSGANVLTF.

The J gene is TRBJ2-5, the V gene TRBV6-1; TRBD2 matches at 12 bases. The V and J ends lost 3 bases and 7 bases, in that order; junction bases with no gene match: 12. Germline CDR1 MNHNS, CDR2 SASEGT. This CDR3 is 17 amino acids long. CDR3 nucleotide sequence: TGTGCCAGCAGTGATTTATGGCTAGCGGGGGGGACGGGGACCCAGTACTTC. The encoded protein is CASSDLWLAGGTGTQYF.

The CDR3 spells CASKIQVNDYEQYF. CDR3 nucleotides: TGTGCCAGTAAGATTCAGGTGAACGACTACGAGCAGTACTTC. This chain uses TRBV19 with TRBJ2-7, with D unclear. The germline V and J ends were trimmed by 7 bases and 3 bases, with 16 bases remaining between them. The length of the CDR3 is 14 residues. Germline values: CDR1 LNHDA, CDR2 SQIVND (reference sequence).

The rearrangement joins TRBV3-1 (or the pseudogene TRBV3-2) to TRBJ2-5; 8 bases fit TRBD2. This CDR3 has 18 residues. The V and J ends lost 4 bases and 2 bases, in that order; junction bases with no gene match: 15. CDR1 is LGHDT and CDR2 is YNNKEL in the germline V gene (reference sequence). CDR3 sequence: CASSRPLGSGVLQETQYF. The CDR3 DNA sequence: TGTGCCAGCAGCCGCCCCCTGGGTAGCGGGGTACTACAAGAGACCCAGTACTTC.

J is TRBJ2-7 and V is TRBV18, with D maybe TRBD2 (6 bases). Germline V gives CDR1 KGHSH, CDR2 LQKENI. The CDR3 is 15 amino acids. The V end was cut by 2 bases, the J end by 1 base, with 12 bases between. CDR3 sequence: CASSPVGGRSYEQYF. CDR3 DNA: TGTGCCAGCTCACCAGTGGGGGGACGGTCCTACGAGCAGTACTTC.

This clone appeared a few times. V usage is TRBV6-4 and J usage is TRBJ2-1, with D possibly being TRBD1 (7 bases). This CDR3 contains 15 residues. Germline V gives CDR1 MRHNA, CDR2 SNTAGT. The V end lost 2 bases, the J end lost 3 bases, and 11 bases lay between the germline ends. Here the CDR3 reads CASSDAQGGYNEQFF. The CDR3 bases are TGTGCCAGCAGTGACGCCCAGGGGGGCTACAATGAGCAGTTCTTC.

The rearrangement uses TRBV4-1 and TRBJ2-7; 8 positions match TRBD1. The trim removed 0 bases at V and 3 bases at J, leaving 7 bases unmatched. The CDR3 extends over 16 amino acids. Per germline, CDR1 MGHRA and CDR2 YSYEKL. In DNA, the CDR3 is TGCGCCAGCAGCCAAGATTGGCTCACAGGGGGCTACGAGCAGTACTTC. Its protein is CASSQDWLTGGYEQYF.